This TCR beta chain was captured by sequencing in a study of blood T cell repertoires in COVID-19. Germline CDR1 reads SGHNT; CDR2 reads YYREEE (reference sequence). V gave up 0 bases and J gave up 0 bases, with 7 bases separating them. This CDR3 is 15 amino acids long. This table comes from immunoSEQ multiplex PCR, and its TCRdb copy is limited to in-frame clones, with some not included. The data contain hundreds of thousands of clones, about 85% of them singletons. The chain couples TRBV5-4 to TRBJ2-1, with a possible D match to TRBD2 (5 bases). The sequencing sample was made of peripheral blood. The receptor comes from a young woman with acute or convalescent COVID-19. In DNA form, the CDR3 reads TGTGCCAGCAGCTTGGCCGCGGGCTCCTACAATGAGCAGTTCTTC. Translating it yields CASSLAAGSYNEQFF. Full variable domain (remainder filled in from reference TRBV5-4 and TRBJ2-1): ETGVTQSPTHLIKTRGQQVTLRCSSQSGHNTVSWYQQALGQGPQFIFQYYREEENGRGNFPPRFSGLQFPNYSSELNVNALELDDSALYLCASSLAAGSYNEQFFGPGTRLTVL.